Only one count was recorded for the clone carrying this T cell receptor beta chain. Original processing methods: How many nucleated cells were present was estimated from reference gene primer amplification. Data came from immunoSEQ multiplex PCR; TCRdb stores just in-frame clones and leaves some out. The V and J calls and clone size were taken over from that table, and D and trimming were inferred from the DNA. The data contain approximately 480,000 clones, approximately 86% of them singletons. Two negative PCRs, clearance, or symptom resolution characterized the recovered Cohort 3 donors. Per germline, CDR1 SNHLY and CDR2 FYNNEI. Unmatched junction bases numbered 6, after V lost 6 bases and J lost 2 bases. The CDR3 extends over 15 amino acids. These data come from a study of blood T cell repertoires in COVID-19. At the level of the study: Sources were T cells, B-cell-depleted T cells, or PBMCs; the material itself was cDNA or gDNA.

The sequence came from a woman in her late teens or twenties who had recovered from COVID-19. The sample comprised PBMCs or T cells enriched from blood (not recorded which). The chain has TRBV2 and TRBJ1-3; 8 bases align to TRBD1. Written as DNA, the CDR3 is TGTGCCAGCAGCCAAGACAGGGGAACTGGAAACACCATATATTTT. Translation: CASSQDRGTGNTIYF. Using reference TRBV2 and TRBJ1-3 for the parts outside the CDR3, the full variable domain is EPEVTQTPSHQVTQMGQEVILRCVPISNHLYFYWYRQILGQKVEFLVSFYNNEISEKSEIFDDQFSVERPDGSNFTLKIRSTKLEDSAMYFCASSQDRGTGNTIYFGEGSWLTVV.